This TCR beta chain was sequenced during a study of T cells after yellow fever vaccination. Via MiXCR, TCRdb re-called the 5' RACE reads, giving one row per CDR3 protein. The profile shows 150,000 to 200,000 distinct CDR3 sequences, about a tenth of them singletons. In germline, CDR1 is SGHTA, CDR2 FQGNSA. The CDR3 length is 14 residues. Trimming cost V 5 bases and J 2 bases, with 13 bases left between them. This sequence joins TRBV7-2 and TRBJ2-7; no definite D call. The sequencing used CD8+ T cells sorted from PBMCs, collected 45 days after the yellow fever booster vaccination. This clonotype was obtained from a young man who received the YFV17D yellow fever vaccine. CDR3 in amino acids: CASSPTAPTYEQYF. The DNA for the CDR3 is TGTGCCAGCAGCCCAACAGCTCCCACCTACGAGCAGTACTTC.